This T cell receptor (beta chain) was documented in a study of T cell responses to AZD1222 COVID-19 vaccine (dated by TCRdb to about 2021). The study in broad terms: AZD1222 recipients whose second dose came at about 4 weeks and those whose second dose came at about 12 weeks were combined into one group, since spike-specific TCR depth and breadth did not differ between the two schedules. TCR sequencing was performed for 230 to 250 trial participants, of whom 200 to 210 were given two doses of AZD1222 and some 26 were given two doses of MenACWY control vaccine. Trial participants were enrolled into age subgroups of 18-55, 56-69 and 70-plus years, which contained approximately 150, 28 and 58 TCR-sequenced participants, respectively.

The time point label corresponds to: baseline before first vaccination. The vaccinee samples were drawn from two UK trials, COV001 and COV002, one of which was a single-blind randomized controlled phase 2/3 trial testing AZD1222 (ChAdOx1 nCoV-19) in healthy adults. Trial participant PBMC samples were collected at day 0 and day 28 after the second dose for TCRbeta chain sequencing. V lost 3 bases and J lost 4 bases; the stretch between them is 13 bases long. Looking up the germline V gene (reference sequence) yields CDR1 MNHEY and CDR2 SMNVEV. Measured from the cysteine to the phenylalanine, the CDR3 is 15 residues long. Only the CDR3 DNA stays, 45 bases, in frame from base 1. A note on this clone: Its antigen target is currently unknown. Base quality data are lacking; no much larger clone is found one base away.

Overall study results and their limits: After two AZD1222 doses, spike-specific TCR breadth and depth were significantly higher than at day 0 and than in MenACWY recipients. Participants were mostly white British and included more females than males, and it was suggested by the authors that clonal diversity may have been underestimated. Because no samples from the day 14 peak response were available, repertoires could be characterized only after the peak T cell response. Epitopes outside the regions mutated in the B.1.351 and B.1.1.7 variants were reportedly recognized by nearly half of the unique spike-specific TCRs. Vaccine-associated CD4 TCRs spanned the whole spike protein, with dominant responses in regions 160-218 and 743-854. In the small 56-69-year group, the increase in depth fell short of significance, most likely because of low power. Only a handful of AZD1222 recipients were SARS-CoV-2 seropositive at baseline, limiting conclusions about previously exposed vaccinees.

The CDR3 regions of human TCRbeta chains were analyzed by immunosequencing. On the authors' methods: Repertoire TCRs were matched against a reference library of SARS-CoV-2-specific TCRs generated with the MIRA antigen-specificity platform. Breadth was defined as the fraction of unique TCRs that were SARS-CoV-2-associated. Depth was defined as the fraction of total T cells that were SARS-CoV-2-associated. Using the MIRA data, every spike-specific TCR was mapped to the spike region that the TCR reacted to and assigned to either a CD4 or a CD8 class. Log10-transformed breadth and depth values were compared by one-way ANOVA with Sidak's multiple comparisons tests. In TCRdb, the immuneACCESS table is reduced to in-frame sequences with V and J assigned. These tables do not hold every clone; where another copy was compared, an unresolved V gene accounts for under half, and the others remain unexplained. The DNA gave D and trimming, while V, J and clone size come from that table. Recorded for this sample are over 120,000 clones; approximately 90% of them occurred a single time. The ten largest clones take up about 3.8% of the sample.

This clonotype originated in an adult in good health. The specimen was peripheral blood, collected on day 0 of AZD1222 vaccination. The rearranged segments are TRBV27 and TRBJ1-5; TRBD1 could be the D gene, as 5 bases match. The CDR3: CASSFQGFPNQPQHF. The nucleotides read TGTGCCAGCAGTTTCCAGGGTTTCCCTAATCAGCCCCAGCATTTT.